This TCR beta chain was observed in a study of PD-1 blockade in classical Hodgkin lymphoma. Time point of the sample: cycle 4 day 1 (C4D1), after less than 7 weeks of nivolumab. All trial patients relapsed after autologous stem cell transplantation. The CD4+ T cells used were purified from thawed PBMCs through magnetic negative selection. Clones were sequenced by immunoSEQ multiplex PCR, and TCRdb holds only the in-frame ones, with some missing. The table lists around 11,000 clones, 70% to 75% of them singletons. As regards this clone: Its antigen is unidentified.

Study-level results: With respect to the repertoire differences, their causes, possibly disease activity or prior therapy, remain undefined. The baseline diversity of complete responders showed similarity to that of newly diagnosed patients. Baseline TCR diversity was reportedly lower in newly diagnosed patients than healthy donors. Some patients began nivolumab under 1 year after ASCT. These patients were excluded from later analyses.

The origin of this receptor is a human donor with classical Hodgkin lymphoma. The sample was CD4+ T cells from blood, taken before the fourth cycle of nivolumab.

In DNA form, the CDR3 reads TGTGCCAGCAGCCCCCGTTGGACAGGGGACGGCGAGCAGTACTTC. The encoded protein is CASSPRWTGDGEQYF. The V and J genes are TRBV14 and TRBJ2-7; 9 bases map to TRBD1. Losses at the gene ends were 4 bases for V and 6 bases for J; bases not matched to a gene: 10. This CDR3 has 15 amino acids. Looked up from germline, CDR1 is SGHDN and CDR2 is FVKESK.